The clone carrying this T cell receptor (beta chain) occurred once. The sample comes from a study of T cells in Graves' hyperthyroidism and ophthalmopathy. The CDR3 regions of TCR beta were amplified from RNA transcripts. HTBI primers drove first-round RT-PCR of the TCR CDR3. TCRdb re-derived calls from the multiplex PCR reads in MiXCR, one entry per CDR3 protein. There are around 420,000 distinct CDR3 sequences in the sample; roughly an eighth occur only once, and about 5% lies in the top ten. This TCR was sampled from a woman aged 18-35 years with Graves' hyperthyroidism. The sample consisted of blood.

As DNA, the CDR3 is TGTGCCAGCAGCTTGTCCCCGACAGCCGGGGCCAACGTCCTGACTTTC. The encoded protein is CASSLSPTAGANVLTF. This sequence joins TRBV5-6 and TRBJ2-6, with a weak D call TRBD1 (5 bases). Trimming removed 1 base at V and 4 bases at J, with 12 bases between. This CDR3 comprises 16 residues. The germline V gene has CDR1 SGHDT and CDR2 YYEEEE.